This T cell receptor beta chain was obtained from a study of blood T cell repertoires in COVID-19 (dated by TCRdb to between 2020 and 2021). For the study in its entirety: Collaborator samples came from the United States, Italy and Spain and covered acute and convalescent phases of COVID-19. The material from the prospective study consisted of cDNA or gDNA derived from T cells, B-cell-depleted T cells, or PBMCs. Subjects who had been exposed to COVID-19, were actively infected with it, or had recovered from it provided the deeply sampled blood TCRbeta repertoires that made up the dataset. The repertoires were released in a freely available public database intended as a resource for research on the immune response to SARS-CoV-2. Samples came from the ongoing ImmuneRACE study (first 160 participants) plus 1,254 subjects from 6 global collaborators. The sample metadata nearly always contained a de-identified subject ID, COVID-19 status, age in years and sex. Where HLA class I and class II types were available, the types were taken from metadata supplied by the sample provider, not from assay-based typing. Results and caveats for the whole study, not just this receptor: The quantity of clinical and demographic metadata differed by source and by participant and was supplied without curation.

One collaborating source in Seattle enrolled patients during active infection and followed them longitudinally through the course of disease. Collaborating institutions collected whole blood in K2EDTA tubes following their own protocols. For TCRbeta analysis, collaborators shipped samples in one of three forms: frozen whole blood, isolated PBMCs, or DNA extracted from either of those sample types. TCRbeta CDR3 regions were amplified from genomic DNA by means of the immunoSEQ Assay, a bias-controlled multiplex PCR. The authors' pipeline ran thus. Within the assay, amplification of reference gene primers was used to estimate how many nucleated cells each sample contained. To quantify the absolute abundance of each unique TCRbeta CDR3 rearrangement, sequence reads were collapsed and filtered. Productive Simpson clonality was computed per sample as the square root of Simpson's diversity index over productive rearrangements. Held by TCRdb, this immuneACCESS table contains in-frame sequences only and omits some clones. Under half of the omission traces to an unresolved V gene where checked; the cause of the rest is unknown. D and trimming were read from the DNA, whereas the V and J calls and clone size are those reported in that table. Recorded for this sample are about 210,000 clones; around 85% of them occurred a single time. The ten largest clones represent approximately 2.4% of the sample.

Points on this clone: Its antigen is not yet known. Qualities for individual bases were not recorded, and no much larger clone is one base off.

The CDR3, from cysteine to phenylalanine, totals 15 residues. CDR3 DNA is the only sequence kept; it has 45 bases, read in frame from the first base. Between the V and J ends, shortened by 1 base and 8 bases respectively, the junction contains 17 bases. Based on the germline V gene, the CDR1 and CDR2 sequences are SGHTA and FQGNSA. The chain was built from TRBV7-2 and TRBJ1-2; the D gene is unclear. The specimen was peripheral blood. This clonotype was sampled from a woman between 65 and 79 years old with COVID-19, enrolled during active disease. CDR3 protein: CASSLDKSAAGGYTF. Read as DNA, the sequence is TGTGCCAGCAGCTTAGATAAGTCGGCAGCCGGGGGCTACACCTTC. The CDR3 plus the reference TRBV7-2 and TRBJ1-2 genes for the other parts give the full variable domain: GAGVSQSPSNKVTEKGKDVELRCDPISGHTALYWYRQSLGQGLEFLIYFQGNSAPDKSGLPSDRFSAERTGGSVSTLTIQRTQQEDSAVYLCASSLDKSAAGGYTFGSGTRLTVV.